This TCR beta chain is drawn from a study of T cell responses to AZD1222 COVID-19 vaccine. Study background: The analysis combined second doses at about 4 or about 12 weeks. General study points: It should be noted that donors were predominantly white British and more often female, and clonal diversity was possibly underestimated. Baseline seropositivity characterized only six AZD1222 recipients. Spike-spanning, vaccine-associated CD4 TCRs were dominant at 160-218 and 743-854.

The ends lost 5 bases at V and 3 bases at J; junction bases unmatched: 13. Germline CDR1 reads SNHLY; CDR2 reads FYNNEI. The CDR3 length is 17 residues. Produced via immunoSEQ multiplex PCR; TCRdb's table is partial and in-frame only. There are about 120,000 clones in the sample; roughly 87% occur only once, and around a tenth lies in the top ten. A note on this clone: As yet, its antigen is unknown.

The origin of this receptor is an adult in good health. The V gene is TRBV2, the J gene TRBJ1-3; TRBD1 agrees at 7 bases. This material consisted of peripheral blood, taken on day 0 of AZD1222 vaccination. The CDR3 DNA follows: TGTGCCAGCAGTATAGAAAGCGACAGGGCGAGTGGAAACACCATATATTTT. It specifies CASSIESDRASGNTIYF.